This T cell receptor beta chain was retrieved from a study of blood T cell repertoires in COVID-19. Overall study: PBMCs, B-cell-depleted T cells, or T cells provided the cDNA or gDNA that made up the material.

In the study's own analysis: Estimation of nucleated cell counts was performed using reference gene primer amplification. Using immunoSEQ multiplex PCR, the repertoire was profiled, and TCRdb retains in-frame clones only, with some absent. The V and J calls and the clone size are those of that table, but D and trimming were determined from the DNA. The data hold about 120,000 clones, with approximately 85% observed a single time. The CDR3 has 14 amino acids. The V gene's germline CDR1 is SGHDT and CDR2 YYEEEE. J lost 6 bases, V lost 7 bases, and 11 bases had no gene match. This TCR came from a man aged 25-45 years with COVID-19, enrolled during active disease. Sequenced input: peripheral blood. The V call is TRBV5-6, the J call TRBJ1-1; TRBD1 matches at 8 bases. The CDR3 spells CASSPGGAFSEAFF. Here the CDR3 DNA reads TGTGCCAGCTCGCCAGGGGGCGCGTTCTCTGAAGCTTTCTTT.